This entry lists 14 T cell receptor beta chains sequenced from one sample in a study of shared clonotypes between healthy human individuals. Here immunoSEQ multiplex PCR was the method, and the copy in TCRdb shows in-frame clones only, minus some. The sample shows 600,000 or so clones, roughly 98% of them seen only once. CD8 cells classed as naive were CD45RO-negative and positively selected for CCR7, excluding terminally differentiated effector memory CD45RA+ cells. Sequencing was carried out using naive CD8+ T cells sorted from blood. The receptors were gathered from a man aged 30 to 39 in good health.

V and J are TRBV7-9 and TRBJ1-1, with D possibly matching TRBD1 (6 bases). This CDR3 is 13 amino acids long. Germline V lookup: CDR1 SEHNR, CDR2 FQNEAQ (reference sequence). V dropped 3 bases and J dropped 9 bases, with 14 bases sitting between them. Written as DNA, the CDR3 is TGTGCCAGCAGCTTCAGGGGCAGGAGGAAAGCTTTCTTT. Translation: CASSFRGRRKAFF.

The CDR3 sequence: CASSSPDGGWSYEQYF. The DNA for the CDR3 is TGTGCCAGCAGTTCCCCGGATGGCGGTTGGTCCTACGAGCAGTACTTC. This chain uses TRBV28 with TRBJ2-7; no definite D call. Germline V gene lookup returns CDR1 MDHEN and CDR2 SYDVKM. This CDR3 has 16 residues. V was shortened by 4 bases and J by 1 base, with 17 bases between the two germline ends.

The rearrangement uses TRBV7-8 and TRBJ2-3, with 10 positions matching TRBD2. Trimming cost V 4 bases and J 5 bases; bases outside gene matches: 3. Germline CDR1 reads SGHVS; CDR2 reads FQNEAQ. CDR3 length: 14 residues. The CDR3 protein is CASSWTSGLDTQYF. The CDR3 DNA reads TGTGCCAGCAGCTGGACTAGCGGACTAGATACGCAGTATTTT.

The CDR3 protein is CASFKRESSYNEQFF. The CDR3 nucleotides read TGTGCCAGCTTCAAGCGGGAGAGCTCCTACAATGAGCAGTTCTTC. The rearrangement links TRBV27 to TRBJ2-1; TRBD2 aligns across 8 bases. Looked up from germline, CDR1 is MNHEY and CDR2 is SMNVEV (reference sequence). The CDR3 contains 15 residues. J was trimmed by 0 bases and V by 8 bases; bases with no gene match: 6.

This clone was recorded only once. CDR3 residues: CASSPRDRGSYEQYF. The DNA of the CDR3 is TGTGCCAGCAGCCCCCGGGACAGGGGATCCTACGAGCAGTACTTC. This sequence joins TRBV9 and TRBJ2-7; TRBD1 aligns across 10 bases. Trimming cost V 4 bases and J 1 base; bases outside gene matches: 5. The CDR3 consists of 15 residues. The germline V gene encodes CDR1 SGDLS and CDR2 YYNGEE.

The chain is built from TRBV10-2 and TRBJ2-7, with TRBD1 matching 8 bases. V lost 6 bases to trimming and J lost 5 bases; unmatched junction nucleotides: 6. The CDR3 sequence is 13 residues long. Germline CDR1 WSHSY, CDR2 SAAADI. This CDR3 reads CASREDRADEQYF. CDR3 coding DNA: TGCGCCAGCAGGGAGGACAGGGCGGACGAGCAGTACTTC.

Turning to this clone: Other nucleotide sequences in the sample specify the same CDR3. The chain recombines TRBV27 with TRBJ2-7, with D uncertain. The germline CDR1 and CDR2 sequences are MNHEY and SMNVEV (reference sequence). The CDR3 spans 12 residues. Between the trimmed V and J ends, which lost 5 bases and 2 bases, there was a span of 7 bases. CDR3 in DNA: TGTGCCAGCAGTCCCACCCCCTACGAGCAGTACTTC. Amino acids: CASSPTPYEQYF.

V gene TRBV5-4 combines with J gene TRBJ2-7, with D possibly being TRBD1 (5 bases). Germline values: CDR1 SGHNT, CDR2 YYREEE (reference sequence). The CDR3 extends over 15 amino acids. Trimming stripped 0 bases from V and 0 bases from J, with 10 bases between. This chain's CDR3 is CASSLARASSYEQYF. In nucleotides, the CDR3 is TGTGCCAGCAGCTTGGCCAGGGCCTCCTCCTACGAGCAGTACTTC.

CDR3 coding DNA: TGTGCCAGCAGCTTTCCGGCGGGGATCTACAATGAGCAGTTCTTC. Its translation is CASSFPAGIYNEQFF. This rearrangement joins TRBV5-6 to TRBJ2-1; TRBD2 might be the D (6 bases). The germline V gene has CDR1 SGHDT and CDR2 YYEEEE. Trimming removed 2 bases at V and 3 bases at J, with 12 bases between. The CDR3 loop spans 15 amino acids.

The rearrangement uses TRBV10-2 and TRBJ2-3, with no clear D. Looked up from germline, CDR1 is WSHSY and CDR2 is SAAADI. V shed 6 bases and J shed 0 bases, with 13 bases lying between them. The CDR3 spans 15 residues. The CDR3: CASREDQFSTDTQYF. CDR3 sequence (DNA): TGCGCCAGCAGGGAAGATCAGTTTAGCACAGATACGCAGTATTTT.

The chain employs TRBV15 and TRBJ1-5, with no clear D. Germline V lookup: CDR1 LNHNV, CDR2 YYDKDF (reference sequence). This CDR3 is 14 amino acids long. V lost 4 bases, J lost 2 bases, and 9 bases lay in between. The CDR3 here is CATSNRHGNQPQHF. The DNA for the CDR3 is TGTGCCACCAGCAACCGACATGGCAATCAGCCCCAGCATTTT.

In the case of this clone: In the same sample, other DNA sequences code for this CDR3. The chain has TRBV27 and TRBJ2-7; the D is unclear. The V gene's germline CDR1 is MNHEY and CDR2 SMNVEV (reference sequence). The CDR3 loop spans 13 amino acids. The germline V and J ends were trimmed by 2 bases and 2 bases, with 7 bases remaining between them. The CDR3 loop reads CASSLRRPYEQYF. The CDR3 bases are TGTGCCAGCAGTTTACGACGGCCCTACGAGCAGTACTTC.

The chain's CDR3 is CASSFGTPISTDTQYF. The CDR3 DNA reads as TGTGCCAGCAGCTTCGGGACTCCCATTAGCACAGATACGCAGTATTTT. The V call is TRBV5-5, the J call TRBJ2-3; a weak D match, TRBD2 (6 bases). The CDR3 is made up of 16 amino acids. From germline, CDR1 is SGHKS and CDR2 YYEKEE (reference sequence). Trimming removed 2 bases at V and 0 bases at J, with 13 bases between.

CDR3 amino acids: CASSGTSGTNPYEQYF. CDR3 in DNA: TGTGCCAGCAGCGGGACTAGCGGTACGAACCCCTACGAGCAGTACTTC. The chain carries TRBV21-1 and TRBJ2-7; TRBD2, the table's D call, lacks a check against the DNA. TRBV21-1 is annotated as a pseudogene. This CDR3 region has 16 residues.